This TCR beta chain was recorded in a study of Ad26.COV2.S vaccination and SARS-CoV-2 variants (dated by TCRdb to the early 2020s). Background on the whole study: Donors in the vaccine arm were drawn from COV1001, a multicentre, randomized, double-blind, placebo-controlled phase I-IIa trial testing Ad26.COV2.S in healthy adults. Trial participants were randomized into five groups of five, in which low-dose or high-dose Ad26.COV2.S was given once or twice, or placebo was given on both occasions. Dosing of Ad26.COV2.S was intramuscular, at either 5x10^10 or 1x10^11 viral particles, delivered as one shot or as two shots spaced 56 days apart. Throughout the experiments and outcome assessment, investigators stayed blinded to trial group allocation. The specificity and breadth of SARS-CoV-2-reactive T cell receptors after Ad26.COV2.S vaccination were assessed by TCRbeta repertoire sequencing. A total of some 30 samples were included in the TCR-sequenced set, comprising about 20 Ad26.COV2.S vaccine recipients, 5 placebo recipients and 8 SARS-CoV-2 convalescent individuals.

TCRbeta CDR3 regions were sequenced with the immunoSEQ Assay. After extraction, genomic DNA underwent amplification by bias-controlled multiplex PCR, followed by high-throughput sequencing. The authors' pipeline ran thus. To quantify the absolute abundance of every unique TCRbeta CDR3 region, sequences were collapsed and filtered. Usable DNA was measured by amplifying reference genes present in all nucleated cells, and TCRbeta template counts were normalized to that usable DNA to estimate T cell fraction. Repertoire TCRs were annotated as SARS-CoV-2-specific by exact matching of V gene, CDR3 amino acid sequence and J gene to a known reactive TCR set. The reference SARS-CoV-2 TCR set was obtained from MIRA and was filtered for enrichment in COVID-19-positive ImmuneCODE repertoires, whereby public or cross-reactive TCRs were removed. Using the MIRA antigens, annotated TCRs were further analysed by specific ORF or by position within an ORF. Breadth was defined as the number of annotated unique rearrangements divided by the total number of unique productive rearrangements, and depth was defined as the summed frequency of the annotated unique rearrangements. TCR breadth was compared between groups using two-sided Wilcoxon rank-sum tests. Here the immuneACCESS table is served through TCRdb, limited to in-frame sequences with V and J called. Missing clones are a known gap in these copies; in checked studies unresolved V genes cover under half, and the rest lacks a known reason. For V, J and clone size, that table is used; D and trimming come from the DNA. A total of 440,000 or so clones appear in this sample, around 92% of them only once. Roughly 1.7% of the sample rests with the top ten.

The investigation overall reported the following: Comparable non-spike TCR breadth was observed between vaccine and placebo recipients, consistent with only spike being contained in the vaccine. Substantial breadth of spike-specific CD8+ and CD4+ T cell responses was reported after vaccination. According to the authors, total T cell responses may have been underestimated by the TCR breadth and depth analyses. The study was not powered to compare responses between vaccine doses or regimens. Spike-specific TCR breadth was higher in Ad26.COV2.S recipients than in placebo recipients (P = 0.0014).

The meaning of the sample's treatment or condition label: some 20 received Ad26.COV2.S at low or high dose, single or two shots; roughly five received placebo; per-sample allocation not given. For vaccine and placebo recipients, the sequenced repertoires came from samples collected on day 63 after the first injection. In Cohort 1b, some 25 adults aged 18-55 years were enrolled at a single site in Boston, USA, between 29 July and 7 August 2020. Ad26.COV2.S was a replication-incompetent adenovirus type 26 vector expressing a prefusion-stabilized SARS-CoV-2 spike protein from the original Wuhan strain. On this clone: The clone's antigen remains unknown. Base qualities are missing; no much larger clone stands one base away.

From V the trimming removes 4 bases and from J it removes 6 bases, while the gene matches leave 11 bases of the junction unaccounted for. As encoded in the germline V gene (reference sequence), CDR1 is GTSNPN while CDR2 is SVGIG. From the cysteine through the phenylalanine, the CDR3 covers 14 amino acids. Only the CDR3 region is kept as DNA, spanning 42 bases read in frame from base 1. The sequence links TRBV30 to TRBJ2-5; a stretch of 7 junction bases matches TRBD1. The clonotype was recovered from a person between 18 and 60 years old who received the Ad26.COV2.S COVID-19 vaccine or a placebo. The sequences come from peripheral blood, collected in a trial of Ad26.COV2.S vaccine versus placebo. The nucleotide sequence reads TGTGCCTGGAAAATTAACCGGGACAGAAAGACCCAGTACTTC. This encodes CAWKINRDRKTQYF. Reference TRBV30 and TRBJ2-5 proteins supply the regions before and after the CDR3; the full variable domain is: SQTIHQWPATLVQPVGSPLSLECTVEGTSNPNLYWYRQAAGRGLQLLFYSVGIGQISSEVPQNLSASRPQDRQFILSSKKLLLSDSGFYLCAWKINRDRKTQYFGPGTRLLVL.